This record concerns one TCR beta chain sequence. Antigen specificity is unknown. Random hexamers primed reverse transcription of roughly 0.45 to 1 ug RNA. MiXCR, applied by TCRdb to the immunoSEQ multiplex PCR reads, yields one record per CDR3 protein. The table has 200,000 to 300,000 distinct CDR3 sequences, 95% to 97% seen once. This specimen comes from a study of CD8 T cells in Susac syndrome. Overall study: There were about six sequenced Susac syndrome patients with active disease and under ten in remission. Broader study findings: CD4+ repertoires of Susac syndrome patients lacked detectable clonal expansion.

The CDR3 sequence is 15 residues long. CDR1 LGHDT and CDR2 YNNKEL come from the germline V gene (reference sequence). V was pared by 4 bases and J by 3 bases, with 5 bases of the junction left unmatched. Sequencing of TCR beta was performed on blood CD8+ and CD4+ T cells. The V call is TRBV3-1, the J call TRBJ2-7; 11 nucleotides align to TRBD1. The clonotype comes from a human donor with Susac syndrome. Sequencing was done on a sample of CD4+ T cells from PBMCs. DNA for the CDR3: TGTGCCAGCAGCCTAGGGACAGGGGGTAACTACGAGCAGTACTTC. This sequence encodes CASSLGTGGNYEQYF.